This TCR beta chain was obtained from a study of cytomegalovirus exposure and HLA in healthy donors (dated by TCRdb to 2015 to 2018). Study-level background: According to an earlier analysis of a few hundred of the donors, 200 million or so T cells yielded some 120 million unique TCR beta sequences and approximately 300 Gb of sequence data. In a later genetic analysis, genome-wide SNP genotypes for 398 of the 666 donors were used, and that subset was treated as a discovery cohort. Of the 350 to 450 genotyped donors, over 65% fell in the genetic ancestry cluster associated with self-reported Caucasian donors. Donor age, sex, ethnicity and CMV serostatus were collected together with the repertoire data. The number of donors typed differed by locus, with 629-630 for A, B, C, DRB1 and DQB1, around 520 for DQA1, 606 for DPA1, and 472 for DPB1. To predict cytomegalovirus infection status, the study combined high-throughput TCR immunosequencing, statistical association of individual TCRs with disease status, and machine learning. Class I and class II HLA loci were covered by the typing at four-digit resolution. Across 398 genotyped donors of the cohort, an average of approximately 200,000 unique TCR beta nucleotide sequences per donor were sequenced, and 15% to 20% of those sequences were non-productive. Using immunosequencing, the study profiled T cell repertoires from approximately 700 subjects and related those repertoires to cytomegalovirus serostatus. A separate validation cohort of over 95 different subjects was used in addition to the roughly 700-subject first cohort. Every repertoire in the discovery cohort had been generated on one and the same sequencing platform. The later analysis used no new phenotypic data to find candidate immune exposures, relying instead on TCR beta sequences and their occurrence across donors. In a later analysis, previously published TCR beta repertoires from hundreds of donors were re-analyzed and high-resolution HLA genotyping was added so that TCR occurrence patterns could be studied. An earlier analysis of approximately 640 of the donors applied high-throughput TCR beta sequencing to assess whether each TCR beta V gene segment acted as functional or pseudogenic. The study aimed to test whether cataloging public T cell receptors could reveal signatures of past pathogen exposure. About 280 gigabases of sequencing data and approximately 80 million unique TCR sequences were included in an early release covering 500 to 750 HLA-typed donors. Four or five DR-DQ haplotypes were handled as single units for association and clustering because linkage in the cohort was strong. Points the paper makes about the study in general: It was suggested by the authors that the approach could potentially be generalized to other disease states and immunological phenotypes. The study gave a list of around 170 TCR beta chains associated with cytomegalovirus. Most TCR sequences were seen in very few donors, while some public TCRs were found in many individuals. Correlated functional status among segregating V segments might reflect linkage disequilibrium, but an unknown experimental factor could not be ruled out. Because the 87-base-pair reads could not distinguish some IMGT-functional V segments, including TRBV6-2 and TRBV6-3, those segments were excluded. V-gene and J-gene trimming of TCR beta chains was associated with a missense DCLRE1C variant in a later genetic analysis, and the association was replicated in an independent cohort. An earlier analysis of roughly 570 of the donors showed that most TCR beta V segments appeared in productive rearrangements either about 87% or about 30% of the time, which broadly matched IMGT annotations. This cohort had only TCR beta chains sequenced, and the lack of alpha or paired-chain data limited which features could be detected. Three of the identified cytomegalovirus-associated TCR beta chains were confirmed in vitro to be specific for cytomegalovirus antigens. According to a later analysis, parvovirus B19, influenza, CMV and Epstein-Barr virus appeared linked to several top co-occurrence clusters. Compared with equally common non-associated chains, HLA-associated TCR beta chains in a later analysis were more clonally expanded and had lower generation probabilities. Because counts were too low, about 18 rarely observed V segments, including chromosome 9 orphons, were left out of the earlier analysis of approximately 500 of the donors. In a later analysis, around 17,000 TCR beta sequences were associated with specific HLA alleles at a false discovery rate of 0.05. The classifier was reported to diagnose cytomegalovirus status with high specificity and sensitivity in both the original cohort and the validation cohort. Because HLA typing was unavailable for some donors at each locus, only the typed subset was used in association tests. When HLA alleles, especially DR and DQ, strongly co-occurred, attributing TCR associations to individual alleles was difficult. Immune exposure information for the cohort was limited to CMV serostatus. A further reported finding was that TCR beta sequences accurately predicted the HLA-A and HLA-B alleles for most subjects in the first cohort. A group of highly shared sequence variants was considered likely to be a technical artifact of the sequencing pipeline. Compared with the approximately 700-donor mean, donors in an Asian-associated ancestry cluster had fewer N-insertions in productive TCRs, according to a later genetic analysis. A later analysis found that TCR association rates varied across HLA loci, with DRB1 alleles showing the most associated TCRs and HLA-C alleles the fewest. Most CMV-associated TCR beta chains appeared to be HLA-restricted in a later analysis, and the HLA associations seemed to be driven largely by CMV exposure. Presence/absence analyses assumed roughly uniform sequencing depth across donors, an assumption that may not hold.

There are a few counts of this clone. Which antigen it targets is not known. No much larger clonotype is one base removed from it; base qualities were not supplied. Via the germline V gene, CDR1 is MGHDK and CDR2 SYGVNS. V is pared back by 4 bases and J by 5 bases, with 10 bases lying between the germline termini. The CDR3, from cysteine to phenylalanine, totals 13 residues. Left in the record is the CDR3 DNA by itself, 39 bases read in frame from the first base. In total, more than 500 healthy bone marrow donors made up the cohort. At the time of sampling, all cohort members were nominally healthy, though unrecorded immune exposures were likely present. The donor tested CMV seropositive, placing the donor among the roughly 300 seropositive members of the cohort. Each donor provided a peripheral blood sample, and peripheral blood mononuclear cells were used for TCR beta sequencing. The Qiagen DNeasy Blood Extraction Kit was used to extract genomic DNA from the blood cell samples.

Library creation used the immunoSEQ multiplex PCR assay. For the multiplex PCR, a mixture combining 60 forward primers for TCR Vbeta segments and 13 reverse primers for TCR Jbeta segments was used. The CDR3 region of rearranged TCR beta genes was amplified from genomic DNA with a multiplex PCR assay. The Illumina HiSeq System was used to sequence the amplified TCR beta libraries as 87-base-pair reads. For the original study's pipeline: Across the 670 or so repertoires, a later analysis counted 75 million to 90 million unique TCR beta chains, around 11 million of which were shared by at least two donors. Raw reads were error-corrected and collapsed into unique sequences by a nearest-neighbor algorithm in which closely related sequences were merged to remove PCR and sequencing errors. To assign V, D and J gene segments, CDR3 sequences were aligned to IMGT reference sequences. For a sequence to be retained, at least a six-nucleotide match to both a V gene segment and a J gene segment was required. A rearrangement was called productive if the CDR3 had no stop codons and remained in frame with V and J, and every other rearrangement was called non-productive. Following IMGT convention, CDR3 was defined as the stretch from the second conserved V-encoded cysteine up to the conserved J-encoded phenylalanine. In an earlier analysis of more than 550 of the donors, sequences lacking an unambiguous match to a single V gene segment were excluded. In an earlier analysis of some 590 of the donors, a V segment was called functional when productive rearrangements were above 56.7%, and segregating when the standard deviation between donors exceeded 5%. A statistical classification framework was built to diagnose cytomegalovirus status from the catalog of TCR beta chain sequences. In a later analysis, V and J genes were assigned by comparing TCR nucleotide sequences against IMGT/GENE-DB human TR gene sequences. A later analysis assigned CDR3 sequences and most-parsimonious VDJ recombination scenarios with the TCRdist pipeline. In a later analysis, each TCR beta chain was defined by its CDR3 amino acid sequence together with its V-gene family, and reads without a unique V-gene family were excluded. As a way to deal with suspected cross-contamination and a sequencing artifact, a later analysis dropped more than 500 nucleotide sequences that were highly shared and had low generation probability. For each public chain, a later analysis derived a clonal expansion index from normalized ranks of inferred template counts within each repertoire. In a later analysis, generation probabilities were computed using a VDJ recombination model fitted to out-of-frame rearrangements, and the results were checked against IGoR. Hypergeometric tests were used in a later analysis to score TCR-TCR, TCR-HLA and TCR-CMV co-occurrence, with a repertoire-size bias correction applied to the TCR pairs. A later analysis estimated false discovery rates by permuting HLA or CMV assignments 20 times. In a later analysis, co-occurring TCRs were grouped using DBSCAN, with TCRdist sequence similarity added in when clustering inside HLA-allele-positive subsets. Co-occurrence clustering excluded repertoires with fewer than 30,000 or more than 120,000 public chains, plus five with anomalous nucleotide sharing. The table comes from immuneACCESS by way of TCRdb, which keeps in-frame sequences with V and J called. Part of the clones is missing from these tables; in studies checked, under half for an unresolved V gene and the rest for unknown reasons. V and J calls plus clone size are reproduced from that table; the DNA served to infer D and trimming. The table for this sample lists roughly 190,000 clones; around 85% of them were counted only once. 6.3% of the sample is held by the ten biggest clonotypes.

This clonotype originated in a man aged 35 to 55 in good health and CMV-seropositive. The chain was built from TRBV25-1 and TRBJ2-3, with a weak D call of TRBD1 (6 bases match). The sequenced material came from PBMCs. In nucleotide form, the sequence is TGTGCCAGCAGTGTACAGGGATTAGATACGCAGTATTTT. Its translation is CASSVQGLDTQYF.